This note documents a single T cell receptor (beta chain) sequence. The antigen is not known. These data originate in a study of monozygotic twins with inflammatory bowel disease. Study-wide findings and caveats: Separate T cell subtypes could not be resolved from one another. The authors note that differing immunosuppressive treatments may have added variability to patient repertoires.

TCRdb reprocessed the 5' RACE reads and keeps a single row for each CDR3 protein, giving no DNA. The sample table sets out a few hundred thousand distinct CDR3 sequences. The CDR3 extends over 16 amino acids. Germline V gene data show CDR1 as SGHVS and CDR2 as FQNEAQ. This receptor was taken from a human donor with ulcerative colitis or Crohn's disease, or a healthy co-twin of an affected twin (not recorded which). Source material: blood. V is TRBV7-8 and J is TRBJ1-4; the TCRdb call, TRBD1, lacks DNA for checking. The chain's CDR3 is CASSLSEGAPNEKLFF.